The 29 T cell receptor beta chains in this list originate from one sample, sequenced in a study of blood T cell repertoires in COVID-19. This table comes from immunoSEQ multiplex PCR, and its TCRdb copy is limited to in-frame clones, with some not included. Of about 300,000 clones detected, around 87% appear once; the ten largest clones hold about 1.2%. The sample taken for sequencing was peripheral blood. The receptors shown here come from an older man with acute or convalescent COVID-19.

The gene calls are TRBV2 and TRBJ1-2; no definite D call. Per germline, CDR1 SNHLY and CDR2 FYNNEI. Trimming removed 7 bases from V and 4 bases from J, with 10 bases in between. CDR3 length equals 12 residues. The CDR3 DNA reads TGTGCCAGCACTAGAGCGCTCTATGGCTACACCTTC. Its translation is CASTRALYGYTF.

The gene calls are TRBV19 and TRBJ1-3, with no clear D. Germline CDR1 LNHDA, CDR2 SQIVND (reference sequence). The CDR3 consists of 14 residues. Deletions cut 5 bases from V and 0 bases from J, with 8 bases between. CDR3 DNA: TGTGCCAGTAGTTGGGCTTCCTCTGGAAACACCATATATTTT. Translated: CASSWASSGNTIYF.

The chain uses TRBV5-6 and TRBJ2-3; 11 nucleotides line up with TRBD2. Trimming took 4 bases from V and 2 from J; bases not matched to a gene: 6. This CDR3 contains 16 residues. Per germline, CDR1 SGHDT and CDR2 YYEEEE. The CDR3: CASSPGLAAPTDTQYF. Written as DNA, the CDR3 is TGTGCCAGCAGCCCGGGACTAGCGGCTCCCACAGATACGCAGTATTTT.

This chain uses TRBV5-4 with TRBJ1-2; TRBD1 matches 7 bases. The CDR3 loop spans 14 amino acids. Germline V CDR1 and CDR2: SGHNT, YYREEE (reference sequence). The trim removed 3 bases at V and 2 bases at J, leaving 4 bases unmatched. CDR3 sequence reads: CASSSTGENYGYTF. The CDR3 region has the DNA TGTGCCAGCAGCTCTACAGGGGAAAACTATGGCTACACCTTC. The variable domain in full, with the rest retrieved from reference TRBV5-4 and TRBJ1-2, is ETGVTQSPTHLIKTRGQQVTLRCSSQSGHNTVSWYQQALGQGPQFIFQYYREEENGRGNFPPRFSGLQFPNYSSELNVNALELDDSALYLCASSSTGENYGYTFGSGTRLTVV.

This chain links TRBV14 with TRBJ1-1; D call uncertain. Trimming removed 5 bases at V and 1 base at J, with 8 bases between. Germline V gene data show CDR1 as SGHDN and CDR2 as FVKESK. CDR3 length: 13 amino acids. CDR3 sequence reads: CASSYSRNTEAFF. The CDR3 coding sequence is TGTGCCAGCAGCTACTCCCGGAACACTGAAGCTTTCTTT.

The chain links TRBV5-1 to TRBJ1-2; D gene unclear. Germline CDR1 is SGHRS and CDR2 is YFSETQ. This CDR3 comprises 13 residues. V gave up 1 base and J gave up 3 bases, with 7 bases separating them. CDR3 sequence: CASSLSSYYGYTF. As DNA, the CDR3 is TGCGCCAGCAGCTTGTCGAGTTACTATGGCTACACCTTC.

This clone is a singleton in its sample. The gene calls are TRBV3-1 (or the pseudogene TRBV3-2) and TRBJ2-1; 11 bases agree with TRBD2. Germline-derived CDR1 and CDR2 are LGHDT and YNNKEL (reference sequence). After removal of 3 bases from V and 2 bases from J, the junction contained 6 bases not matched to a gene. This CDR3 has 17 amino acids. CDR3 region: CASSQYSSGGAYNEQFF. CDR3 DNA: TGTGCCAGCAGCCAGTACAGTAGCGGGGGGGCCTACAATGAGCAGTTCTTC.

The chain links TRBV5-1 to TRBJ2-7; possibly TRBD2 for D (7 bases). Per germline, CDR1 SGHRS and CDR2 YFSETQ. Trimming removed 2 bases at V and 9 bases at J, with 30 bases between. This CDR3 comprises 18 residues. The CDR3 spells CASSLGGFAGTTRITQYF. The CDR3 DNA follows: TGCGCCAGCAGCTTAGGGGGATTCGCCGGGACTACTAGAATAACGCAGTACTTC.

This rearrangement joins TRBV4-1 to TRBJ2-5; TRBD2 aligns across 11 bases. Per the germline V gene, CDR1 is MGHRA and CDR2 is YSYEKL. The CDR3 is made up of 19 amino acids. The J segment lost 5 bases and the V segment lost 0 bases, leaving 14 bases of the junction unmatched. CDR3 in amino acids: CASSQDWGFSGGARETQYF. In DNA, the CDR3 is TGCGCCAGCAGCCAAGATTGGGGCTTTAGCGGGGGGGCCCGGGAGACCCAGTACTTC.

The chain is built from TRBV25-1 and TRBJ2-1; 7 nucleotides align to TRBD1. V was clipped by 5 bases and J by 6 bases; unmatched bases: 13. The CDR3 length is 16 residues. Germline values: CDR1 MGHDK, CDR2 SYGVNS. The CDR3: CASSPNDRVFGNEQFF. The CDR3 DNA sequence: TGTGCCAGCAGTCCCAACGACAGGGTGTTTGGCAATGAGCAGTTCTTC. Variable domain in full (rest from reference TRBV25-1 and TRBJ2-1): EADIYQTPRYLVIGTGKKITLECSQTMGHDKMYWYQQDPGMELHLIHYSYGVNSTEKGDLSSESTVSRIRTEHFPLTLESARPSHTSQYLCASSPNDRVFGNEQFFGPGTRLTVL.

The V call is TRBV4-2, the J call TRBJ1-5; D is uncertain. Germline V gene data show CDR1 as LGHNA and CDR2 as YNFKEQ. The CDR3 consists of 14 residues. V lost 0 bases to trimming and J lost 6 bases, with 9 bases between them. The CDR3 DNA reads TGTGCCAGCAGCCAAGACCCCGAGAGTCAGCCCCAGCATTTT. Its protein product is CASSQDPESQPQHF.

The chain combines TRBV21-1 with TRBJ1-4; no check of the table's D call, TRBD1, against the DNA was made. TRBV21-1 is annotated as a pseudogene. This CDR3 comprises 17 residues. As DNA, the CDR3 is TGTGCCAGCAGCAACGGGACAGGGGGGCGACTTGGTGAAAAACTGTTTTTT. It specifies CASSNGTGGRLGEKLFF.

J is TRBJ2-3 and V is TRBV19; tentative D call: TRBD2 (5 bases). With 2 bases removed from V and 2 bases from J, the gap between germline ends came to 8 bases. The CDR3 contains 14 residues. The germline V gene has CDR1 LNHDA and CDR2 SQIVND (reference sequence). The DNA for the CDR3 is TGTGCCAGTAGTATACCGGGGTTCACAGATACGCAGTATTTT. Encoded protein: CASSIPGFTDTQYF.

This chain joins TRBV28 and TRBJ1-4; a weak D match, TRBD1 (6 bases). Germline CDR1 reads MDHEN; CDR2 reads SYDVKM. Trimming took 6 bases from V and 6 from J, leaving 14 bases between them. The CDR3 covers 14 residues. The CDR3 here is CASRRGGNHEKLFF. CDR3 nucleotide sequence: TGTGCCAGCAGGCGAGGGGGAAATCATGAAAAACTGTTTTTT.

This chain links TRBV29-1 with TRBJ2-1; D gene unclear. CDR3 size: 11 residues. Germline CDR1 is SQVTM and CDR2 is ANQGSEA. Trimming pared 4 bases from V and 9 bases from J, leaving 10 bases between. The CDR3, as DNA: TGCAGCGTTGCGGCTGCGGTTGAGCAGTTCTTC. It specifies CSVAAAVEQFF.

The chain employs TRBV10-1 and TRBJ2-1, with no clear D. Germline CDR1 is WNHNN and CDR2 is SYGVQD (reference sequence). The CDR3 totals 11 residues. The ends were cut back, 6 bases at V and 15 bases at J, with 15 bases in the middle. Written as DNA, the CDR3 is TGCGCCAGCAGCGACCCCACTACTCTGTTCTTC. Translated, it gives CASSDPTTLFF.

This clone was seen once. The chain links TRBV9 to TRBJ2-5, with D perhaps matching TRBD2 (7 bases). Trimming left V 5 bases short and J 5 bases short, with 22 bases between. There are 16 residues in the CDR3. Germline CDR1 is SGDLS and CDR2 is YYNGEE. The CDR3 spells CASSATSGGRWETQYF. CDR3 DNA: TGTGCCAGCAGTGCAACGTCCGGGGGGCGCTGGGAGACCCAGTACTTC.

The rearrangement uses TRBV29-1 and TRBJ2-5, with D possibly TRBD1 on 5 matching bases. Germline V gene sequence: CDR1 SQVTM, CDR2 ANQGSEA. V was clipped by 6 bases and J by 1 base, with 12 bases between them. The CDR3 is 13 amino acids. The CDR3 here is CSVDDRRQETQYF. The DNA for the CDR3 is TGCAGCGTCGATGACAGACGCCAAGAGACCCAGTACTTC. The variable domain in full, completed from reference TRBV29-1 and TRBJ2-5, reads SAVISQKPSRDICQRGTSLTIQCQVDSQVTMMFWYRQQPGQSLTLIATANQGSEATYESGFVIDKFPISRPNLTFSTLTVSNMSPEDSSIYLCSVDDRRQETQYFGPGTRLLVL.

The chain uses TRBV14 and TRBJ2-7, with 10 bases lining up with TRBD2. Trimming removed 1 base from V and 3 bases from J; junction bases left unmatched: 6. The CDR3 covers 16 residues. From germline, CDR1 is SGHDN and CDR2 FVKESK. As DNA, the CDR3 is TGTGCCAGCAGCCAAGTGGCACTAGCGGGAAGCTACGAGCAGTACTTC. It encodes CASSQVALAGSYEQYF.

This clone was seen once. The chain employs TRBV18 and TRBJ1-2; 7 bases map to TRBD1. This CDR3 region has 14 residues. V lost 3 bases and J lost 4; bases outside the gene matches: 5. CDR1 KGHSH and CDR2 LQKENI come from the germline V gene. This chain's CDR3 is CASSPDGQAYGYTF. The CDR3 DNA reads TGTGCCAGCTCACCTGACGGACAGGCCTATGGCTACACCTTC. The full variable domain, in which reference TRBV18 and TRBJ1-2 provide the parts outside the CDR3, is NAGVMQNPRHLVRRRGQEARLRCSPMKGHSHVYWYRQLPEEGLKFMVYLQKENIIDESGMPKERFSAEFPKEGPSILRIQQVVRGDSAAYFCASSPDGQAYGYTFGSGTRLTVV.

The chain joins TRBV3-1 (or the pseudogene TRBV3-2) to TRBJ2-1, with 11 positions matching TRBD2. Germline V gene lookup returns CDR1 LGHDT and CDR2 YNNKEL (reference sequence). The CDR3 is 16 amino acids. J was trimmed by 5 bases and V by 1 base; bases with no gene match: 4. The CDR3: CASSQVALAGDNEQFF. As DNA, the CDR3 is TGTGCCAGCAGCCAAGTAGCACTAGCGGGAGACAATGAGCAGTTCTTC.

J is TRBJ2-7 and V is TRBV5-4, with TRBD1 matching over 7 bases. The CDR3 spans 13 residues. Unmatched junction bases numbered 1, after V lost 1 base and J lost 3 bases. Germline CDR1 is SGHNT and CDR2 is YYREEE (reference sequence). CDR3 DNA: TGTGCCAGCAGCTTGCCAGGGGGCTACGAGCAGTACTTC. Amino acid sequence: CASSLPGGYEQYF.

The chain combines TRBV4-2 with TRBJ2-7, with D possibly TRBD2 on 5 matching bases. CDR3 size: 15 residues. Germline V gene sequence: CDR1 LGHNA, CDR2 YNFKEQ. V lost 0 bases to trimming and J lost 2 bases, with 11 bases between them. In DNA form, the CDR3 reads TGTGCCAGCAGCCAAGAAACTCGGGGAACCTACGAGCAGTACTTC. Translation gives CASSQETRGTYEQYF.

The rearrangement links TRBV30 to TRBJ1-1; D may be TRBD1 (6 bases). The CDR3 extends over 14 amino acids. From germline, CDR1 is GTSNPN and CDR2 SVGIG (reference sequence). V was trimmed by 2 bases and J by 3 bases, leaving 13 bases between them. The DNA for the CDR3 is TGTGCCTGGAGTACCGGGACACAGTACACTGAAGCTTTCTTT. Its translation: CAWSTGTQYTEAFF.

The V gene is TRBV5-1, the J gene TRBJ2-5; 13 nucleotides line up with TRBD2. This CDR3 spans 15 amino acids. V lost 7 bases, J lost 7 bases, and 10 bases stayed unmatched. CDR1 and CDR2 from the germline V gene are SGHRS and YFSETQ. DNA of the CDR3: TGCGCCAGCCGCGAGGGACTAGCGGGGTCCGGGACCCAGTACTTC. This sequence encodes CASREGLAGSGTQYF.

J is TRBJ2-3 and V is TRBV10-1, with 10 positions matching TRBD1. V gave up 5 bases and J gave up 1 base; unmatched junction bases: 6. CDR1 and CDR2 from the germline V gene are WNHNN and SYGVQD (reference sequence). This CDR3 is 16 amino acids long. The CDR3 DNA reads TGCGCCAGCAGTTATGACGGGACAGGGGGCACAGATACGCAGTATTTT. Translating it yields CASSYDGTGGTDTQYF.

The CDR3 loop is CASTLGRYTEAFF. DNA of the CDR3: TGTGCCAGCACCCTGGGCAGGTACACTGAAGCTTTCTTT. The V and J genes are TRBV28 and TRBJ1-1; D is ambiguous. This CDR3 region has 13 residues. Trimming stripped 7 bases from V and 3 bases from J, with 12 bases between. In germline, CDR1 is MDHEN, CDR2 SYDVKM.

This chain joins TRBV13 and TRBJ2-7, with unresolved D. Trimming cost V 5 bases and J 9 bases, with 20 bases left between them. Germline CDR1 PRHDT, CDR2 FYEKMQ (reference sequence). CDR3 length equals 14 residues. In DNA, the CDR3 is TGTGCCAGCAGCCCTTTTCAGGCAGCTCTCGGGCAGTACTTC. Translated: CASSPFQAALGQYF.

In nucleotides, the CDR3 is TGTGCCAGCAGTCTGGGACAGGTGGCCGAGCAGTACTTC. This encodes CASSLGQVAEQYF. The genes are TRBV12-3 or TRBV12-4 and TRBJ2-7, with 8 bases matching TRBD1. The CDR3 has 13 residues. The V and J ends lost 5 bases and 6 bases, in that order; junction bases with no gene match: 6.